This T cell receptor beta chain was recovered during a study of cytomegalovirus exposure and HLA in healthy donors. The sample holds one count of this clone. The CDR3 is 14 residues long. With 4 bases clipped from V and 1 base from J, the junction kept 3 bases outside the gene matches. Germline V gene lookup returns CDR1 SGHTA and CDR2 FQGNSA. Primers included in the PCR were 60 Vbeta and 13 Jbeta primers. Profiled with immunoSEQ multiplex PCR; TCRdb holds only in-frame clones, not every one. Seen here are some 190,000 clones, around 80% observed once, and the top ten hold 2% to 2.5%. Sequenced input: PBMCs. This TCR was sampled from a woman in her twenties or thirties in good health and CMV-seropositive. The chain uses TRBV7-2 and TRBJ1-1; TRBD1 matches at 7 bases. DNA for the CDR3: TGTGCCAGCAGCTATGGGACAGCGAACACTGAAGCTTTCTTT. It is translated as CASSYGTANTEAFF.